This is a list of T cell receptor beta chains from one sample in a study of monozygotic twins with inflammatory bowel disease. Reanalyzing the 5' RACE reads, TCRdb keeps one entry per CDR3 protein, without DNA. The sample totals about 330,000 distinct CDR3 sequences. Input material: blood. The receptors originated from a human donor with ulcerative colitis or Crohn's disease, or a healthy co-twin of an affected twin (not recorded which). Each CDR3 is given with its conserved first and last residue.

>TRBJ2-5|14|TRBV5-1
CASSTSGARETQYF
>TRBJ1-5|14|TRBV20-1
CSARNREVIQPQHF
>TRBJ1-1|11|TRBV7-2
CASSLGGGAFF
>TRBJ2-3|12|TRBV20-1
CSASTIGDTQYF
>TRBJ2-7|14|TRBV20-1
CSAREPGLDYEQYF
>TRBJ2-5|18|TRBV4-1
CASSQDLGLGRLGETQYF
>TRBJ1-2|14|TRBV29-1
CSVEDLTGNYGYTF
>TRBJ2-7|15|TRBV20-1
CSARLRQGAQGEQYF
>TRBJ1-2|14|TRBV2
CASRARQGANGYTF
>TRBJ2-7|14|TRBV5-1
CASSLNSGPYEQYF
>TRBJ1-5|16|TRBV28
CASSEHVGRGNQPQHF